What follows are 25 T cell receptor beta chains derived from one specimen sequenced in a study of blood T cells in healthy people across ages. The use of a sample-barcoded 5' primer and a J-beta primer mix characterized a second PCR of about 6 to 12 cycles. TCRdb re-called the 5' RACE reads through MiXCR, storing one row per CDR3 protein. Among roughly 1,500,000 distinct CDR3 sequences, 30% to 35% were seen once, and the ten largest hold around 10%. The sequenced material came from blood. Every receptor here comes from a woman aged 30 to 39 in good health.

This clonotype was seen a few times. The CDR3 coding sequence is TGTGCCAGCAGTCAAACTGGGGCGCATGGCTACACCTTC. It yields the protein CASSQTGAHGYTF. This chain connects TRBV2 to TRBJ1-2; the D gene is possibly TRBD1 (5 bases). Germline V lookup: CDR1 SNHLY, CDR2 FYNNEI. Trimming took off 5 bases at V and 6 bases at J, with 13 bases between the two ends. This CDR3 comprises 13 residues.

This chain uses TRBV7-8 with TRBJ1-1; no reliable D call. The CDR3 extends over 15 amino acids. Trimming removed 1 base from V and 3 bases from J, with 12 bases in between. CDR1 is SGHVS and CDR2 is FQNEAQ in the germline V gene. DNA of the CDR3: TGTGCCAGCAGCTTAGAATACCCTGCCTACACTGAAGCTTTCTTT. It is translated as CASSLEYPAYTEAFF.

This clonotype was seen many times. J is TRBJ1-2 and V is TRBV3-1, with D tentatively TRBD1 (6 bases). CDR3 size: 12 residues. Trimming stripped 1 base from V and 8 bases from J, with 8 bases between. Germline V gene data show CDR1 as LGHDT and CDR2 as YNNKEL (reference sequence). This chain's CDR3 is CASSQGGQGYTF. In DNA, the CDR3 is TGTGCCAGCAGCCAAGGCGGACAGGGCTACACCTTC.

The table lists this clonotype with a few counts. V usage is TRBV7-9 and J usage is TRBJ2-1, with D perhaps given as TRBD1 or TRBD2 (5 bases each). This CDR3 region has 18 residues. Germline CDR1 reads SEHNR; CDR2 reads FQNEAQ (reference sequence). Trimming removed 1 base at V and 3 bases at J, with 19 bases between. This chain's CDR3 is CASSLEGRHLRVYNEQFF. CDR3 DNA: TGTGCCAGCAGCTTAGAGGGGAGACACCTGCGGGTCTACAATGAGCAGTTCTTC.

This clonotype was counted only a few times. V usage is TRBV27 and J usage is TRBJ1-1; D is possibly TRBD1 (5 bases). Germline V gene lookup returns CDR1 MNHEY and CDR2 SMNVEV (reference sequence). CDR3 length: 15 amino acids. The V and J ends lost 5 bases and 1 base respectively, with 14 bases between them. The CDR3 bases are TGTGCCAGCAGTCGGGTAGAGGGGTGGAACACTGAAGCTTTCTTT. Residues: CASSRVEGWNTEAFF.

This clonotype was detected only a few times. This rearrangement joins TRBV19 to TRBJ2-1; D call uncertain. The germline V gene encodes CDR1 LNHDA and CDR2 SQIVND (reference sequence). CDR3 size: 14 residues. V lost 4 bases and J lost 8, with 15 bases in between. The CDR3 loop reads CASSTASGSYEQFF. The CDR3 DNA is TGTGCCAGTAGTACCGCCTCCGGTTCCTATGAGCAGTTCTTC. Variable domain in full (rest from reference TRBV19 and TRBJ2-1): DGGITQSPKYLFRKEGQNVTLSCEQNLNHDAMYWYRQDPGQGLRLIYYSQIVNDFQKGDIAEGYSVSREKKESFPLTVTSAQKNPTAFYLCASSTASGSYEQFFGPGTRLTVL.

This clonotype was seen a few times. V usage is TRBV20-1 and J usage is TRBJ2-1, with D tentatively TRBD2 (6 bases). This CDR3 comprises 14 residues. From germline, CDR1 is DFQATT and CDR2 SNEGSKA (reference sequence). Trimming took 1 base from V and 1 from J, leaving 8 bases between them. CDR3 sequence: CSARVGGSYNEQFF. CDR3 DNA: TGCAGTGCTAGAGTTGGGGGGTCCTACAATGAGCAGTTCTTC.

In this sample, this clonotype turned up a few times. Here the CDR3 reads CASRIGEGSYNEQFF. The CDR3 region has the DNA TGCGCCAGCAGGATCGGAGAGGGCTCCTACAATGAGCAGTTCTTC. The V call is TRBV10-2, the J call TRBJ2-1; TRBD2 is a possible D gene (5 bases). The CDR3 sequence is 15 residues long. In germline, CDR1 is WSHSY, CDR2 SAAADI. Trimming removed 6 bases from V and 0 bases from J, with 12 bases in between.

This clonotype has more than one count but fewer than ten. The V call is TRBV6-2 or TRBV6-3, the J call TRBJ1-1; no clear D gene. The germline V gene encodes CDR1 MNHEY and CDR2 SVGEGT. V lost 4 bases and J lost 0, with 9 bases in between. The CDR3 has 14 residues. The CDR3 sequence is CASSWGTMNTEAFF. In nucleotides, the CDR3 is TGTGCCAGCAGTTGGGGAACAATGAACACTGAAGCTTTCTTT.

The rearrangement joins TRBV20-1 to TRBJ1-2, with D possibly TRBD1 on 6 matching bases. Germline assignment: CDR1 DFQATT and CDR2 SNEGSKA (reference sequence). The CDR3 runs to 12 residues. V was cut by 3 bases and J by 8 bases, with 13 bases left in between. CDR3 sequence reads: CSASPRGDGYTF. For the CDR3, the DNA is TGCAGTGCTAGCCCAAGGGGGGACGGCTACACCTTC.

This clonotype was found a few times. The chain employs TRBV6-2 or TRBV6-3 and TRBJ2-1; D uncertain. This CDR3 spans 13 amino acids. Trimming removed 3 bases at V and 6 bases at J, with 9 bases between. CDR1 MNHEY and CDR2 SVGEGT come from the germline V gene. CDR3 loop: CASSYFRVNEQFF. The CDR3 DNA sequence: TGTGCCAGCAGTTATTTCCGGGTCAATGAGCAGTTCTTC.

This chain uses TRBV4-1 with TRBJ2-2, with 8 bases lining up with TRBD1. This CDR3 spans 15 amino acids. J was trimmed by 7 bases and V by 7 bases; bases with no gene match: 11. The germline CDR1 and CDR2 sequences are MGHRA and YSYEKL. The CDR3 spells CASMSWTGFCGELFF. The CDR3 nucleotides are TGCGCCAGCATGTCGTGGACAGGGTTCTGCGGGGAGCTGTTTTTT.

The chain combines TRBV27 with TRBJ1-5, with D perhaps TRBD1 (6 bases). This CDR3 contains 16 residues. Deletions cut 4 bases from V and 4 bases from J, with 17 bases between. Germline loops: CDR1 MNHEY, CDR2 SMNVEV (reference sequence). This CDR3 reads CASSSSSGQINQPQHF. CDR3 coding DNA: TGTGCCAGCAGTTCCTCTTCGGGACAAATTAATCAGCCCCAGCATTTT.

This clonotype was observed a handful of times. This sequence joins TRBV6-6 and TRBJ2-3; TRBD2 matches at 7 bases. V trimming: 5 bases; J trimming: 2 bases; junction bases outside the gene matches: 10. CDR3 length: 16 residues. Germline V gene data show CDR1 as MNHNY and CDR2 as SVGAGI (reference sequence). The CDR3 spells CASSNGLVPNTDTQYF. CDR3 sequence (DNA): TGTGCCAGCAGTAACGGACTAGTTCCCAACACAGATACGCAGTATTTT.

To note about this clonotype: Germline and junction disagree at one end, which may indicate a read error. The V call is TRBV18, the J call TRBJ1-1; D might be TRBD1 (6 bases). Germline-derived CDR1 and CDR2 are KGHSH and LQKENI. This CDR3 comprises 13 residues. The DNA of the CDR3 is TGCGCCAGCGCACCGGACAGGAACACTGAAGCTTTCTTT. Its protein is CASAPDRNTEAFF. The variable domain in full, completed from reference TRBV18 and TRBJ1-1, reads NAGVMQNPRHLVRRRGQEARLRCSPMKGHSHVYWYRQLPEEGLKFMVYLQKENIIDESGMPKERFSAEFPKEGPSILRIQQVVRGDSAAYFCASAPDRNTEAFFGQGTRLTVV.

In its sample, this clonotype was seen a few times. The chain uses TRBV12-3 or TRBV12-4 and TRBJ2-1, with 8 bases matching TRBD2. This CDR3 comprises 15 residues. The ends lost 7 bases at V and 2 bases at J; junction bases unmatched: 7. The CDR3, as DNA: TGTGCCAGCACCGCAGCGGGGGCTACCTACAATGAGCAGTTCTTC. It specifies CASTAAGATYNEQFF.

Of note for this clonotype: A much larger clone differs by one base, so this may be a read error. This chain connects TRBV4-1 to TRBJ1-2; 9 nucleotides align to TRBD1. V was pared by 0 bases and J by 6 bases, with 2 bases of the junction left unmatched. The CDR3 extends over 14 amino acids. CDR1 and CDR2 from the germline V gene are MGHRA and YSYEKL. CDR3 nucleotide sequence: TGCGCCAGCAGCCAAGAGGACAGGGGCGATGGCTACACCTTC. Residues: CASSQEDRGDGYTF.

This rearrangement joins TRBV7-9 to TRBJ1-1; 8 nucleotides line up with TRBD1. The length of the CDR3 is 15 residues. V trimming: 5 bases; J trimming: 3 bases; junction bases outside the gene matches: 8. The germline CDR1 and CDR2 sequences are SEHNR and FQNEAQ (reference sequence). The CDR3 is CASSHGQGGDTEAFF. CDR3 nucleotide sequence: TGTGCCAGCAGCCATGGACAGGGAGGTGACACTGAAGCTTTCTTT. Based on the CDR3 plus reference TRBV7-9 and TRBJ1-1, the full variable domain is DTGVSQNPRHKITKRGQNVTFRCDPISEHNRLYWYRQTLGQGPEFLTYFQNEAQLEKSRLLSDRFSAERPKGSFSTLEIQRTEQGDSAMYLCASSHGQGGDTEAFFGQGTRLTVV.

The chain couples TRBV2 to TRBJ2-3; unclear D gene. Germline V gives CDR1 SNHLY, CDR2 FYNNEI. The CDR3 runs to 15 residues. The ends were cut back, 5 bases at V and 0 bases at J, with 12 bases in the middle. The CDR3: CASSNIAASTDTQYF. The CDR3 coding sequence is TGTGCCAGCAGTAACATTGCGGCTAGCACAGATACGCAGTATTTT. The full variable domain, its missing parts supplied by reference TRBV2 and TRBJ2-3, is EPEVTQTPSHQVTQMGQEVILRCVPISNHLYFYWYRQILGQKVEFLVSFYNNEISEKSEIFDDQFSVERPDGSNFTLKIRSTKLEDSAMYFCASSNIAASTDTQYFGPGTRLTVL.

CDR3 bases: TGCGCCAGCAGCCAAGATTGGGCAGGGGCTGCCTACGAGCAGTACTTC. Its translation is CASSQDWAGAAYEQYF. The chain joins TRBV4-1 to TRBJ2-7; D may be TRBD1 (6 bases). The V gene's germline CDR1 is MGHRA and CDR2 YSYEKL. CDR3 size: 16 residues. Trimming took off 0 bases at V and 2 bases at J, with 14 bases between the two ends.

This clonotype was seen a few times. The DNA for the CDR3 is TGTGCCACCAGCAGAGTCCCCAGCTACTATGGCTACACCTTC. Protein sequence: CATSRVPSYYGYTF. The chain joins TRBV15 to TRBJ1-2; D remains ambiguous. CDR3 size: 14 residues. V lost 1 base, J lost 3 bases, and 9 bases lay in between. CDR1 LNHNV and CDR2 YYDKDF come from the germline V gene (reference sequence).

Only one count was recorded for this clonotype. V gene TRBV6-2 or TRBV6-3 combines with J gene TRBJ2-4; D is undetermined. The DNA end is a closer match to TRBJ2-7, so the J assignment may be wrong. CDR3 size: 16 residues. Germline CDR1 MNHEY, CDR2 SVGEGT. CDR3 in amino acids: CASGDTVRVHRDEQYF. CDR3 nucleotide sequence: TGTGCCAGCGGCGATACGGTAAGGGTACATCGAGACGAGCAGTACTTC.

Comments on this clonotype: Relative to the germline gene, one junction end is altered; a read error may explain this. The J gene is TRBJ2-5, the V gene TRBV7-2; D might be TRBD1 or TRBD2, each matching 6 bases. This CDR3 region has 16 residues. Germline V gene data show CDR1 as SGHTA and CDR2 as FQGNSA. The CDR3 nucleotides read TGTGCCGGCAGCGGCCGAGTGGGGGGAAGGGGGGAGACCCAGTACTTC. Amino acid sequence: CAGSGRVGGRGETQYF.

The J gene is TRBJ2-4, the V gene TRBV3-1, with no clear D. The V end was cut by 0 bases, the J end by 5 bases, with 5 bases between. Germline V CDR1 and CDR2: LGHDT, YNNKEL (reference sequence). This CDR3 contains 13 residues. CDR3 sequence: CASSQESENIQYF. CDR3 bases: TGTGCCAGCAGCCAAGAGTCCGAAAACATTCAGTACTTC.

The V call is TRBV12-3 or TRBV12-4, the J call TRBJ1-2, with D perhaps TRBD1 (5 bases). The CDR3 covers 16 residues. The V and J ends lost 4 bases and 3 bases respectively, with 18 bases between them. The CDR3 DNA is TGTGCCAGCAGTTCCTCCTTCCGGGGGTTGCACTATGGCTACACCTTC. It codes for CASSSSFRGLHYGYTF.